This T cell receptor (beta chain) was recovered during a study of cytotoxic CD8 clonotypes in ibrutinib-treated CLL. Assay used: immunoSEQ multiplex PCR; TCRdb lists only in-frame clones, some missing. Found here are about 25,000 clones, 85% of them singletons; the top ten hold approximately 8.2%. This clone was observed a few times. Its antigen is not identified. V shed 0 bases, J shed 5 bases, and the junction held 4 bases outside the gene matches. This CDR3 has 15 amino acids. The germline V gene encodes CDR1 MNHEY and CDR2 SVGAGI. General study results and limits: Clonality climbed at ibrutinib response, then dropped toward baseline at progression.

The TCR comes from a human donor with chronic lymphocytic leukemia. Material: PBMCs, obtained after 24 months of ibrutinib treatment. This chain joins TRBV6-5 and TRBJ2-5; 9 nucleotides line up with TRBD2. CDR3 sequence reads: CASSYSTSGRETQYF. CDR3 in DNA: TGTGCCAGCAGTTACTCGACTAGCGGACGGGAGACCCAGTACTTC.